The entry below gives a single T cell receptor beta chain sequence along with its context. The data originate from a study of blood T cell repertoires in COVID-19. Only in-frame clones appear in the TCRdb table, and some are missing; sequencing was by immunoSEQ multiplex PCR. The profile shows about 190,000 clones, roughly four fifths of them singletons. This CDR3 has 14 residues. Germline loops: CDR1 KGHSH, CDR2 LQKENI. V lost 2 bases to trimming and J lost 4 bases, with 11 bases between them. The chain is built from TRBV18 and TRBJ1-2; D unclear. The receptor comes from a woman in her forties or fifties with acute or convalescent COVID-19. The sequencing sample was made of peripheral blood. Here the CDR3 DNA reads TGTGCCAGCTCACCAGATAGAGGGTCCTATGGCTACACCTTC. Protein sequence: CASSPDRGSYGYTF.